This T cell receptor beta chain was profiled in a study of control samples from healthy donors and cancer patients. Sequenced by immunoSEQ multiplex PCR; TCRdb stores in-frame clones only, minus some. The sample holds some 40,000 clones, around 94% seen once. CDR1 is LNHNV and CDR2 is YYDKDF in the germline V gene (reference sequence). This CDR3 is built from 14 residues. Trimming shortened V by 5 bases and J by 4 bases, and 14 bases separated the two germline ends. The V and J genes are TRBV15 and TRBJ1-1; maybe TRBD1 (6 bases). The sequence derives from a man aged 55-75 years in good health. Sequencing was done on a sample of blood. CDR3 amino acids: CATSRDIRVTEAFF. Written as DNA, the CDR3 is TGTGCCACCAGCCGGGACATCCGCGTCACTGAAGCTTTCTTT.